This TCR beta chain was found in a study of CD8+ T cells in alopecia areata. As concerns this clone: Its antigen is undetermined.

cDNA serving as the sequencing template came from extracted, reverse transcribed RNA. Some clones are missing from TCRdb's copy, which holds only in-frame ones; the method was immunoSEQ multiplex PCR. This table has 110,000 to 150,000 clones, around 82% appearing once. The CDR3 has 14 residues. Trimming stripped 6 bases from V and 3 bases from J, with 14 bases between. Treatment denoted: oral pan-JAK inhibitor, 5-10 mg twice daily. Overall study results and limits: An increase in clonality over normal scalp was evident in lesional scalp, especially alopecia totalis/universalis.

The V call is TRBV23-1, the J call TRBJ1-1; possible D gene TRBD1, 5 bases. TRBV23-1 is flagged as an ORF with uncertain function. The receptor comes from a human donor with alopecia areata. This sample comprised CD8+ T cells sorted from blood, obtained at week 4, from a patient treated with tofacitinib. CDR3 sequence: CASSLGPRHTEAFF. The DNA of the CDR3 is TGCGCCAGCAGCCTGGGACCGAGGCACACTGAAGCTTTCTTT.